This T cell receptor (beta chain) was captured in a study of early stage breast cancer tumors. Sequenced by immunoSEQ multiplex PCR; TCRdb stores in-frame clones only, minus some. Of roughly 57,000 clones listed, around nine tenths were seen once; the top ten hold 4% to 5.5%. This CDR3 region has 15 residues. Trimming took off 0 bases at V and 2 bases at J, with 8 bases between the two ends. Germline V gene sequence: CDR1 SNHLY, CDR2 FYNNEI. Study observations and caveats: Comparing each tissue with blood distinguished tumor from normal in most of the 16 patients. Enriched TCRB sequences shared across patients were mostly commonly generated sequences.

On this clone itself: Its antigen is as yet unknown.

Sequenced: blood. The chain uses TRBV2 and TRBJ1-3; D is unclear. The TCR originated in a person aged 65 to 85 with breast cancer. CDR3 loop: CASSEAGGTGNTIYF. As DNA, the CDR3 is TGTGCCAGCAGTGAAGCGGGAGGGACTGGAAACACCATATATTTT. The full variable domain, its missing parts supplied by reference TRBV2 and TRBJ1-3, is EPEVTQTPSHQVTQMGQEVILRCVPISNHLYFYWYRQILGQKVEFLVSFYNNEISEKSEIFDDQFSVERPDGSNFTLKIRSTKLEDSAMYFCASSEAGGTGNTIYFGEGSWLTVV.